These 29 T cell receptor beta chains share one sample of origin, sequenced in a study of T cell changes during pregnancy in multiple sclerosis. Repertoires were generated with immunoSEQ multiplex PCR, while TCRdb's copy carries only in-frame clones and drops some. The sample consists of over 50,000 clones, approximately 90% of them appearing once. The input for sequencing was peripheral blood, taken in the first trimester of pregnancy. These receptors all come from a female donor in good health, enrolled as a control in a pregnancy study.

The chain recombines TRBV6-1 with TRBJ1-5; D may be TRBD1 (6 bases). The CDR3 loop spans 15 amino acids. Trimming left V 2 bases short and J 2 bases short, with 10 bases between. Germline CDR1 reads MNHNS; CDR2 reads SASEGT. The CDR3 region has the DNA TGTGCCAGCAGTGAACAGGGGCCTGGCAATCAGCCCCAGCATTTT. Protein product: CASSEQGPGNQPQHF.

This sequence joins TRBV4-1 and TRBJ2-1; TRBD2 aligns across 11 bases. The V and J ends lost 0 bases and 2 bases, in that order; junction bases with no gene match: 15. This CDR3 is 21 amino acids long. The germline CDR1 and CDR2 sequences are MGHRA and YSYEKL. The DNA for the CDR3 is TGCGCCAGCAGCCAAGAAATGATGGGTACTAGCGGGAGTGATACCTACAATGAGCAGTTCTTC. Its protein is CASSQEMMGTSGSDTYNEQFF.

V usage is TRBV19 and J usage is TRBJ2-1, with TRBD2 matching 12 bases. The length of the CDR3 is 16 residues. V was clipped by 5 bases and J by 5 bases; unmatched bases: 7. Per germline, CDR1 LNHDA and CDR2 SQIVND (reference sequence). CDR3 sequence: CASSGFASGRDNEQFF. As DNA, the CDR3 is TGTGCCAGTAGTGGTTTCGCTAGCGGGAGGGACAATGAGCAGTTCTTC.

The gene calls are TRBV6-1 and TRBJ1-6; TRBD1 matches 11 bases. This CDR3 has 15 amino acids. The trim removed 4 bases at V and 7 bases at J, leaving 3 bases unmatched. The germline CDR1 and CDR2 sequences are MNHNS and SASEGT. The CDR3 loop reads CASSVGTGGNSPLHF. The CDR3 region has the DNA TGTGCCAGCAGTGTTGGGACAGGGGGAAATTCACCCCTCCACTTT.

This clone was counted a single time. V usage is TRBV19 and J usage is TRBJ1-4; 7 bases match TRBD1. Germline V gives CDR1 LNHDA, CDR2 SQIVND (reference sequence). The CDR3 sequence is 13 residues long. The V gene end was trimmed by 9 bases and the J gene end by 8 bases; junction bases not matched to a gene: 9. The CDR3 sequence: CASQSRDSEKLFF. The CDR3 DNA is TGTGCCAGCCAGTCCCGGGACAGCGAAAAACTGTTTTTT.

The chain combines TRBV2 with TRBJ2-3, with D maybe TRBD1 (6 bases). Between the trimmed V and J ends, which lost 8 bases and 0 bases, there was a span of 12 bases. Germline V gives CDR1 SNHLY, CDR2 FYNNEI. CDR3 length: 14 amino acids. The CDR3 reads CASRGQPSTDTQYF. CDR3 nucleotides: TGTGCCAGCCGTGGACAGCCTAGCACAGATACGCAGTATTTT. Complete variable domain (other parts from reference TRBV2 and TRBJ2-3): EPEVTQTPSHQVTQMGQEVILRCVPISNHLYFYWYRQILGQKVEFLVSFYNNEISEKSEIFDDQFSVERPDGSNFTLKIRSTKLEDSAMYFCASRGQPSTDTQYFGPGTRLTVL.

The rearrangement links TRBV28 to TRBJ2-7; 8 nucleotides agree with TRBD1. Germline V gene sequence: CDR1 MDHEN, CDR2 SYDVKM. This CDR3 is built from 15 residues. V shed 8 bases, J shed 0 bases, and the junction held 9 bases outside the gene matches. The CDR3 region has the DNA TGTGCCAGCCGATCCCACGGACAGGGCTCCTACGAGCAGTACTTC. This gives the protein CASRSHGQGSYEQYF.

The J gene is TRBJ1-2, the V gene TRBV6-6; 9 positions agree with TRBD1. V gave up 6 bases and J gave up 8 bases; unmatched junction bases: 16. Germline V gene sequence: CDR1 MNHNY, CDR2 SVGAGI (reference sequence). The CDR3 consists of 16 residues. CDR3 sequence: CASRQDRGAFSGGYTF. Written as DNA, the CDR3 is TGTGCCAGCAGACAGGACAGGGGAGCGTTTTCGGGCGGCTACACCTTC.

The V and J genes are TRBV5-5 and TRBJ2-2; D is unresolved. V shed 1 base and J shed 6 bases, with 4 bases lying between them. Germline values: CDR1 SGHKS, CDR2 YYEKEE (reference sequence). This CDR3 region has 12 residues. The CDR3 loop reads CASSLQAGELFF. The CDR3, as DNA: TGTGCCAGCAGCTTGCAGGCCGGGGAGCTGTTTTTT.

This chain links TRBV7-8 with TRBJ2-1, with 8 bases identical to TRBD2. V was pared by 5 bases and J by 9 bases, with 15 bases of the junction left unmatched. The CDR3 consists of 16 residues. The germline V gene has CDR1 SGHVS and CDR2 FQNEAQ. CDR3 residues: CASSLYSGEVYGEQFF. The CDR3 bases are TGTGCCAGCAGCCTATATAGCGGGGAGGTTTACGGTGAGCAGTTCTTC.

The chain uses TRBV11-2 and TRBJ2-2, with 12 bases that match TRBD2. CDR1 and CDR2 (germline): SGHAT, FQNNGV. The CDR3 runs to 16 residues. The ends lost 1 base at V and 6 bases at J; junction bases unmatched: 3. The DNA of the CDR3 is TGTGCCAGCAGCTTAGGACGACTAGCGGGAGCCGGGGAGCTGTTTTTT. Translated: CASSLGRLAGAGELFF.

The chain is built from TRBV5-4 and TRBJ2-7; 13 bases fit TRBD2. Germline V gives CDR1 SGHNT, CDR2 YYREEE (reference sequence). Trimming at V came to 0 bases and at J to 6 bases, leaving 3 bases not matched to a gene. The CDR3 has 15 residues. CDR3 sequence (DNA): TGTGCCAGCAGCTTGGCCGGGACTAGCGGGGTCGAGCAGTACTTC. Its translation: CASSLAGTSGVEQYF.

The chain has TRBV30 and TRBJ1-4; 7 positions agree with TRBD1. V lost 3 bases to trimming and J lost 7 bases; unmatched junction nucleotides: 5. The CDR3 spans 13 residues. Germline-derived CDR1 and CDR2 are GTSNPN and SVGIG (reference sequence). The DNA for the CDR3 is TGTGCCTGGAGCGGAGGGGGCGGTGAAAAACTGTTTTTT. Translated: CAWSGGGGEKLFF.

This sequence joins TRBV28 and TRBJ2-3; 11 bases align to TRBD2. The CDR3 is 16 residues long. CDR1 is MDHEN, CDR2 SYDVKM, per germline. With V trimmed by 3 bases and J by 2 bases, 4 bases remained unmatched. The CDR3 region has the DNA TGTGCCAGCAGTTTGATACTAGCGGGAGCCACAGATACGCAGTATTTT. It is translated as CASSLILAGATDTQYF.

The J gene is TRBJ1-1, the V gene TRBV27, with 7 positions matching TRBD1. The V segment lost 8 bases and the J segment 5 bases; nucleotides outside the gene matches: 11. The CDR3 has 14 residues. Germline V CDR1 and CDR2: MNHEY, SMNVEV (reference sequence). In nucleotides, the CDR3 is TGTGCCAGCTACAAAGGGCAGGGGGGAACTGAAGCTTTCTTT. Its protein product is CASYKGQGGTEAFF.

V is TRBV5-1 and J is TRBJ1-3; tentative D call: TRBD1 (6 bases). With 3 bases removed from V and 1 base from J, the gap between germline ends came to 11 bases. Germline loops: CDR1 SGHRS, CDR2 YFSETQ. The CDR3 is 15 amino acids. DNA of the CDR3: TGCGCCAGCAGCTCCGAGGGGGGGTCTGGAAACACCATATATTTT. Translating gives CASSSEGGSGNTIYF.

The chain is built from TRBV28 and TRBJ2-3, with D perhaps TRBD2 (5 bases). This CDR3 is built from 16 residues. Germline CDR1 and CDR2: MDHEN and SYDVKM. V was trimmed by 2 bases and J by 0 bases, leaving 12 bases between them. The CDR3 region is CASSLLGLLSTDTQYF. The CDR3 coding sequence is TGTGCCAGCAGTTTACTAGGACTTCTTAGCACAGATACGCAGTATTTT.

The chain combines TRBV5-1 with TRBJ1-1; D might be TRBD1 (6 bases). This CDR3 is 15 amino acids long. Trimming removed 4 bases at V and 5 bases at J, with 18 bases between. Germline V gene data show CDR1 as SGHRS and CDR2 as YFSETQ. CDR3 amino acids: CASSDPQGMGTEAFF. As DNA, the CDR3 is TGCGCCAGCAGCGATCCACAGGGAATGGGAACTGAAGCTTTCTTT.

The V gene is TRBV7-2, the J gene TRBJ1-3; 9 bases are shared with TRBD1. CDR1 and CDR2 from the germline V gene are SGHTA and FQGNSA. There are 16 residues in the CDR3. With 2 bases clipped from V and 3 bases from J, the junction kept 5 bases outside the gene matches. The CDR3 sequence: CASSLKGQGLGNTIYF. CDR3 DNA: TGTGCCAGCAGCTTAAAGGGACAGGGACTTGGAAACACCATATATTTT.

Points on this clone: Additional DNA sequences in this sample encode the identical CDR3. This rearrangement joins TRBV29-1 to TRBJ1-2; possibly TRBD1 for D (6 bases). Per germline, CDR1 SQVTM and CDR2 ANQGSEA. Trimming took off 6 bases at V and 4 bases at J, with 15 bases between the two ends. The CDR3 is 13 residues long. The CDR3 DNA follows: TGCAGCGTCGTTGACAGGCCGATCTATGGCTACACCTTC. This encodes CSVVDRPIYGYTF.

V usage is TRBV6-1 and J usage is TRBJ1-5; 7 bases are shared with TRBD1. The V segment lost 3 bases and the J segment 5 bases; nucleotides outside the gene matches: 10. The CDR3 covers 16 residues. Germline V gene data show CDR1 as MNHNS and CDR2 as SASEGT. In DNA, the CDR3 is TGTGCCAGCAGTGACGTCGGGACAGCCTTAGATCAGCCCCAGCATTTT. It specifies CASSDVGTALDQPQHF.

The chain couples TRBV11-2 to TRBJ2-7; tentatively, D is TRBD1 (5 bases). The CDR3 spans 14 residues. CDR1 is SGHAT, CDR2 FQNNGV, per germline. V gave up 5 bases and J gave up 0 bases, with 11 bases separating them. The CDR3 region is CASSLIRDSYEQYF. The CDR3 DNA sequence: TGTGCCAGCAGCCTGATCAGGGACTCCTACGAGCAGTACTTC.

The chain recombines TRBV5-1 with TRBJ2-3; 8 nucleotides match TRBD1. Germline CDR1 is SGHRS and CDR2 is YFSETQ. J was trimmed by 3 bases and V by 4 bases; bases with no gene match: 7. The CDR3 has 15 amino acids. CDR3 nucleotide sequence: TGCGCCAGCAGCCCCAATGGACAGGGTACAGATACGCAGTATTTT. Encoded protein: CASSPNGQGTDTQYF.

The genes are TRBV29-1 and TRBJ1-2, with D hard to call. The V end was cut by 0 bases, the J end by 0 bases, with 8 bases between. The CDR3 covers 14 residues. Per the germline V gene, CDR1 is SQVTM and CDR2 is ANQGSEA. The CDR3 DNA is TGCAGCGTTGAAGAGTACAGCACTAACTATGGCTACACCTTC. This translates into CSVEEYSTNYGYTF.

The V gene is TRBV5-8, the J gene TRBJ2-7; 8 bases are a match to TRBD1. The germline gives CDR1 SGHTS, CDR2 YDEGEE. The trim removed 4 bases at V and 5 bases at J, leaving 20 bases unmatched. The CDR3 spans 18 residues. CDR3 in amino acids: CASSDIVGARTGPHEQYF. CDR3 DNA sequence: TGTGCCAGCAGCGACATTGTGGGGGCTAGGACAGGGCCCCACGAGCAGTACTTC.

The gene calls are TRBV7-3 and TRBJ2-1; 9 nucleotides match TRBD2. The CDR3 sequence is 15 residues long. Unmatched junction bases numbered 6, after V lost 2 bases and J lost 7 bases. Looked up from germline, CDR1 is SGHTA and CDR2 is FQGTGA. The CDR3 spells CASSLGLAGRNEQFF. CDR3 in DNA: TGTGCCAGCAGCTTAGGGCTAGCGGGGAGGAATGAGCAGTTCTTC.

The chain uses TRBV2 and TRBJ2-2, with 8 nucleotides matching TRBD2. Germline assignment: CDR1 SNHLY and CDR2 FYNNEI. V dropped 6 bases and J dropped 5; count of bases not matched to a gene: 8. The CDR3 runs 15 residues. The CDR3, as DNA: TGTGCCAGCAGGGGGCCGGGACTAGGGACCGGGGAGCTGTTTTTT. Encoded protein: CASRGPGLGTGELFF.

The chain recombines TRBV28 with TRBJ1-4; the D gene is possibly TRBD1 (6 bases). The CDR3 has 16 amino acids. V lost 2 bases and J 10 bases, leaving 20 bases between the germline ends. Germline V gene lookup returns CDR1 MDHEN and CDR2 SYDVKM. CDR3 in DNA: TGTGCCAGCAGTTTAGTAGGCAAATGGGGGGGCGTAAAACTGTTTTTT. Amino acid sequence: CASSLVGKWGGVKLFF. Full variable domain (remainder filled in from reference TRBV28 and TRBJ1-4): DVKVTQSSRYLVKRTGEKVFLECVQDMDHENMFWYRQDPGLGLRLIYFSYDVKMKEKGDIPEGYSVSREKKERFSLILESASTNQTSMYLCASSLVGKWGGVKLFFGSGTQLSVL.

The rearrangement uses TRBV7-8 and TRBJ1-6, with a weak D call TRBD1 (5 bases). Trimming pared 1 base from V and 8 bases from J, leaving 15 bases between. Germline assignment: CDR1 SGHVS and CDR2 FQNEAQ. The CDR3 is 16 residues long. The CDR3 nucleotides are TGTGCCAGCAGCTTAGTAGACAGCCATGGAGATTCACCCCTCCACTTT. Its translation is CASSLVDSHGDSPLHF. The entire variable domain, with the rest obtained from reference TRBV7-8 and TRBJ1-6, is as follows: GAGVSQSPRYKVAKRGQDVALRCDPISGHVSLFWYQQALGQGPEFLTYFQNEAQLDKSGLPSDRFFAERPEGSVSTLKIQRTQQEDSAVYLCASSLVDSHGDSPLHFGNGTRLTVT.